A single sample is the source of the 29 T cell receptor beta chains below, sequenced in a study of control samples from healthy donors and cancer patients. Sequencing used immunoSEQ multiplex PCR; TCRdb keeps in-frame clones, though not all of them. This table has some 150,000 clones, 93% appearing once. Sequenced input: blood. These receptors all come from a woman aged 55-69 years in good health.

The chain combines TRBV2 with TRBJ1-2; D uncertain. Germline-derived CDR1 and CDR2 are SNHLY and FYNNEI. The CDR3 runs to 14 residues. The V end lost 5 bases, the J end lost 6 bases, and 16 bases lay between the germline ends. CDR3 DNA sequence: TGTGCCAGCAGTCCGACCTTCGGGGTGCATGGCTACACCTTC. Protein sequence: CASSPTFGVHGYTF.

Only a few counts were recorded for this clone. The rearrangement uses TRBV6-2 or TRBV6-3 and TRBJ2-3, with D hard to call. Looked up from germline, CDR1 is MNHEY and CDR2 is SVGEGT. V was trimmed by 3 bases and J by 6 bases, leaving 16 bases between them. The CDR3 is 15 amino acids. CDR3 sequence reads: CASSYSPNPFDTQYF. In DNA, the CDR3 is TGTGCCAGCAGTTATTCACCGAACCCCTTTGATACGCAGTATTTT.

The CDR3 here is CASSQALAGVYYEQYF. The CDR3 DNA reads as TGCGCCAGCAGCCAAGCCCTAGCGGGGGTGTACTACGAGCAGTACTTC. The chain links TRBV4-3 to TRBJ2-7; TRBD2 agrees at 10 bases. The CDR3 loop spans 16 amino acids. Trimming removed 1 base from V and 3 bases from J; junction bases left unmatched: 6. Germline V lookup: CDR1 LGHNA, CDR2 YSLEER.

CDR3 sequence: CATSASAGTGSYNEQFF. The CDR3, as DNA: TGTGCCACCAGTGCCTCGGCCGGGACAGGCTCCTACAATGAGCAGTTCTTC. The chain employs TRBV24-1 and TRBJ2-1, with 8 bases identical to TRBD1. Trimming at V came to 5 bases and at J to 0 bases, leaving 8 bases not matched to a gene. There are 17 residues in the CDR3. Germline CDR1 KGHDR, CDR2 SFDVKD.

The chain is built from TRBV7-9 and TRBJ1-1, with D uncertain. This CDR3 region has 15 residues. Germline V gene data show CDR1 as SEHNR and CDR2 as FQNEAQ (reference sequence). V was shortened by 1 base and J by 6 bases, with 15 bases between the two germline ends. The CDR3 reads CASSLGDRIQPEAFF. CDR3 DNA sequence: TGTGCCAGCAGCTTAGGGGATCGTATTCAGCCTGAAGCTTTCTTT. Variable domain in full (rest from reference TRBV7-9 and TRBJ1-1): DTGVSQNPRHKITKRGQNVTFRCDPISEHNRLYWYRQTLGQGPEFLTYFQNEAQLEKSRLLSDRFSAERPKGSFSTLEIQRTEQGDSAMYLCASSLGDRIQPEAFFGQGTRLTVV.

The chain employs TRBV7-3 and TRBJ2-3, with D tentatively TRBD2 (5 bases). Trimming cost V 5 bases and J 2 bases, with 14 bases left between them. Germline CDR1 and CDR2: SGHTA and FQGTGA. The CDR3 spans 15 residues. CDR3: CASSPTTGYTDTQYF. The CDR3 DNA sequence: TGTGCCAGCAGCCCAACGACGGGGTACACAGATACGCAGTATTTT.

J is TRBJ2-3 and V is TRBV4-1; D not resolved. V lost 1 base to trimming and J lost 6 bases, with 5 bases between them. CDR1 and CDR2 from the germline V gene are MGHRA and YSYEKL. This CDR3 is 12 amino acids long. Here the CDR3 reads CASSQGADTQYF. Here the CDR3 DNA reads TGCGCCAGCAGCCAAGGAGCGGATACGCAGTATTTT.

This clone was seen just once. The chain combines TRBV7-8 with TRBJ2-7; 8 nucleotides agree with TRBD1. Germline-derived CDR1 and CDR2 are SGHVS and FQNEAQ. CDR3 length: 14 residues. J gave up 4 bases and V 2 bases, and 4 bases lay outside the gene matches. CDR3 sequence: CASSLRTGIYEQYF. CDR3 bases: TGTGCCAGCAGCTTAAGGACAGGGATATACGAGCAGTACTTC.

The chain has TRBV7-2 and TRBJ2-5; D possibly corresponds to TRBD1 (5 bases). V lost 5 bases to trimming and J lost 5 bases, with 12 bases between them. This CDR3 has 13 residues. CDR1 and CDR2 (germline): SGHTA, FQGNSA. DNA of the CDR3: TGTGCCAGCAGCGCCCCCCCAGGGGAGACCCAGTACTTC. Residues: CASSAPPGETQYF.

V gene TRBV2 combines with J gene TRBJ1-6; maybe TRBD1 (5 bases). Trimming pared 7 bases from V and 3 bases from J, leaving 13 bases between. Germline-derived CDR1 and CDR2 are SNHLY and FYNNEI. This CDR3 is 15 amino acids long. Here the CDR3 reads CASITQGDYNSPLHF. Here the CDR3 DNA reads TGTGCCAGCATAACCCAGGGCGACTATAATTCACCCCTCCACTTT.

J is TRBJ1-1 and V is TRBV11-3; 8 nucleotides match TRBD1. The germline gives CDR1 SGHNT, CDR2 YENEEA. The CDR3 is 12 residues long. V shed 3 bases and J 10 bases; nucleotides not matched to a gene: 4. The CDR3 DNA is TGTGCCAGCAGCTTCTCTACAGGGGGAGCTTTCTTT. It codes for CASSFSTGGAFF.

The DNA for the CDR3 is TGTGCCAGCAGTGACTTGGACAGGTGGGGCAATGAGCAGTTCTTC. This codes for CASSDLDRWGNEQFF. This rearrangement joins TRBV25-1 to TRBJ2-1, with 7 bases fitting TRBD1. This CDR3 has 15 amino acids. Germline V lookup: CDR1 MGHDK, CDR2 SYGVNS. Trimming took 3 bases from V and 6 from J; bases not matched to a gene: 8. Using reference TRBV25-1 and TRBJ2-1 for the parts outside the CDR3, the full variable domain is EADIYQTPRYLVIGTGKKITLECSQTMGHDKMYWYQQDPGMELHLIHYSYGVNSTEKGDLSSESTVSRIRTEHFPLTLESARPSHTSQYLCASSDLDRWGNEQFFGPGTRLTVL.

In nucleotides, the CDR3 is TGTGCCAGCTCACGGGGCCGAGGAGTTAACTATGGCTACACCTTC. Protein product: CASSRGRGVNYGYTF. The rearrangement links TRBV18 to TRBJ1-2; TRBD1 might be the D (5 bases). Germline CDR1 and CDR2: KGHSH and LQKENI. V was trimmed by 4 bases and J by 1 base, leaving 13 bases between them. The length of the CDR3 is 15 residues.

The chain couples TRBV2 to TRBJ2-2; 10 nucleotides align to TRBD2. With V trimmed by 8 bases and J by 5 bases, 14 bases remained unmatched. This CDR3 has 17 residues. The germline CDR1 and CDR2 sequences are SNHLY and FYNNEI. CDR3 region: CASERSRTSGGTGELFF. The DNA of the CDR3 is TGTGCCAGCGAGCGGAGTAGGACTAGCGGTGGGACCGGGGAGCTGTTTTTT.

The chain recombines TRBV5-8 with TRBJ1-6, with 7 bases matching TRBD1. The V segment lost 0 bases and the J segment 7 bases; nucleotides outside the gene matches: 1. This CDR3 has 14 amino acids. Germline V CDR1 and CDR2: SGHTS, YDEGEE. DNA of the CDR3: TGTGCCAGCAGCTTGGTGGGACAGAATTCACCCCTCCACTTT. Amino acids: CASSLVGQNSPLHF.

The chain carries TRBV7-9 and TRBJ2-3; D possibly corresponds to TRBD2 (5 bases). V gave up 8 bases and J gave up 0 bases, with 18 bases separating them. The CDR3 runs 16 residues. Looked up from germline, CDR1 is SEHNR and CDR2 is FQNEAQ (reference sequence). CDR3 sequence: CASQDRGQLSTDTQYF. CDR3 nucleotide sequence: TGTGCCAGCCAAGACCGCGGGCAGCTAAGCACAGATACGCAGTATTTT. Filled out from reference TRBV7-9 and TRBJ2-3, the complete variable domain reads DTGVSQNPRHKITKRGQNVTFRCDPISEHNRLYWYRQTLGQGPEFLTYFQNEAQLEKSRLLSDRFSAERPKGSFSTLEIQRTEQGDSAMYLCASQDRGQLSTDTQYFGPGTRLTVL.

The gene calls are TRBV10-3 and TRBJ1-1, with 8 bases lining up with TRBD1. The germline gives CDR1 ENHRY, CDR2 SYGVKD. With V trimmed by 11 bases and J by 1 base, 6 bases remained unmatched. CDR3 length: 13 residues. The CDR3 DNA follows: TGTGCCGCCGACAGGGGAGCGAACACTGAAGCTTTCTTT. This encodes CAADRGANTEAFF.

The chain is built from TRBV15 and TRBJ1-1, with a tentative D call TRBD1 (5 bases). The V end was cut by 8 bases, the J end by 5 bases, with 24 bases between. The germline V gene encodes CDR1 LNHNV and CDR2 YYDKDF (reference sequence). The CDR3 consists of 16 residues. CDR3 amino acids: CATSRAGFIVETEAFF. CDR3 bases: TGTGCCACCTCAAGGGCAGGGTTTATTGTGGAGACTGAAGCTTTCTTT.

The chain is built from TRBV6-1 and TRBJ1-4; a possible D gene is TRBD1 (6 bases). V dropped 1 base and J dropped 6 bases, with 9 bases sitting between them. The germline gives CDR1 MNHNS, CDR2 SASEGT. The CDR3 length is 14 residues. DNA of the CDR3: TGTGCCAGCAGTGAAGGACAGGTGTATGAAAAACTGTTTTTT. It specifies CASSEGQVYEKLFF.

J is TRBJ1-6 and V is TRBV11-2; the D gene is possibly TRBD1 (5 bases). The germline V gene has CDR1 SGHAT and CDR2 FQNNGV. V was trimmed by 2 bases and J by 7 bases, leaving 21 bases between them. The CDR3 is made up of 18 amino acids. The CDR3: CASSLLLVRGSVNSPLHF. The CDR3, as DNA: TGTGCCAGCAGCTTATTGTTAGTTCGGGGGAGCGTGAATTCACCCCTCCACTTT.

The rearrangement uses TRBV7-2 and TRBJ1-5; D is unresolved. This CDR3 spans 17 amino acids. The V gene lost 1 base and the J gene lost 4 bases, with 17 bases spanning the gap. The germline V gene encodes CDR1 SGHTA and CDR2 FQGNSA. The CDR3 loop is CASSLDPSPLGNQPQHF. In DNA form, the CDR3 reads TGTGCCAGCAGCTTAGACCCGTCGCCGTTGGGGAATCAGCCCCAGCATTTT.

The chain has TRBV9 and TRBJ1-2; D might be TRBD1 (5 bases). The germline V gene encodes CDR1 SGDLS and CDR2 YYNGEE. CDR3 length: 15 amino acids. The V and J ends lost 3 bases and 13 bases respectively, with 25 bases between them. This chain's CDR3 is CASSAGGIGQESITF. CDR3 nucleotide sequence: TGTGCCAGCAGCGCCGGGGGTATAGGGCAGGAGTCCATCACCTTC.

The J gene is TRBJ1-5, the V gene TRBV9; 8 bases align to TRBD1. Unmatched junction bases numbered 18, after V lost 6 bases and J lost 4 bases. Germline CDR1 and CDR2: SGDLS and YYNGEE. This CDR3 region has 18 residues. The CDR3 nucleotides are TGTGCCAGCACCCAGGGAGCAGGGGGCTTGGGGGAGAATCAGCCCCAGCATTTT. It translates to CASTQGAGGLGENQPQHF. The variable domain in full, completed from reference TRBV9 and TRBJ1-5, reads DSGVTQTPKHLITATGQRVTLRCSPRSGDLSVYWYQQSLDQGLQFLIQYYNGEERAKGNILERFSAQQFPDLHSELNLSSLELGDSALYFCASTQGAGGLGENQPQHFGDGTRLSIL.

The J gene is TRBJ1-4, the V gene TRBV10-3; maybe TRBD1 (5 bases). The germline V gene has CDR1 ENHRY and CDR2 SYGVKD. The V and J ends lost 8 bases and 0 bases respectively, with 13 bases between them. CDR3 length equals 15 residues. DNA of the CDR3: TGTGCCATCGCACAGGATTTTGCAACTAATGAAAAACTGTTTTTT. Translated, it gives CAIAQDFATNEKLFF.

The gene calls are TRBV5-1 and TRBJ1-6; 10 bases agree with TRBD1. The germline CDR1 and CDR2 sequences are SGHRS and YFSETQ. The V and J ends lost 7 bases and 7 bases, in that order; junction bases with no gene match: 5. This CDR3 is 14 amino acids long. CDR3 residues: CASQPGQGNSPLHF. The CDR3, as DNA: TGCGCCAGCCAACCGGGACAGGGGAATTCACCCCTCCACTTT. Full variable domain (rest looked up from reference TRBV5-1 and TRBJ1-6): KAGVTQTPRYLIKTRGQQVTLSCSPISGHRSVSWYQQTPGQGLQFLFEYFSETQRNKGNFPGRFSGRQFSNSRSEMNVSTLELGDSALYLCASQPGQGNSPLHFGNGTRLTVT.

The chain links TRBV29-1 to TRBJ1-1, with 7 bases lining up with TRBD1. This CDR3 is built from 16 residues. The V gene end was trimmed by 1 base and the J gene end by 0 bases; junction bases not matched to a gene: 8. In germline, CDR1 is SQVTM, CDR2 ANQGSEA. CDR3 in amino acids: CSVEGPRGRMNTEAFF. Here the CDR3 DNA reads TGCAGCGTTGAAGGCCCTAGGGGGCGCATGAACACTGAAGCTTTCTTT.

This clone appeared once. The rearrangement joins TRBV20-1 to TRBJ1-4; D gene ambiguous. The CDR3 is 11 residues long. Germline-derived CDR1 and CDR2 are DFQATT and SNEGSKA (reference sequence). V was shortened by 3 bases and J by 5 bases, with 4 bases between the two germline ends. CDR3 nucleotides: TGCAGTGCTAGCCCGAATGAAAAACTGTTTTTT. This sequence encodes CSASPNEKLFF.

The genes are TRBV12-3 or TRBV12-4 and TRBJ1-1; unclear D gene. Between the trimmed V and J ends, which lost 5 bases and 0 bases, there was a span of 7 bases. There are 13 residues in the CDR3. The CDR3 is CASSPQMNTEAFF. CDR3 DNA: TGTGCCAGCAGTCCGCAGATGAACACTGAAGCTTTCTTT.

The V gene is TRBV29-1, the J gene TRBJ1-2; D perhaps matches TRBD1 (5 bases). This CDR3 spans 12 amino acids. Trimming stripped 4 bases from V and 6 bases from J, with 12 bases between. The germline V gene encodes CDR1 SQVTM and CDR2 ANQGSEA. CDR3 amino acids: CSVGDRGDGYTF. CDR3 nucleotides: TGCAGCGTTGGGGATCGGGGGGATGGCTACACCTTC.